This T cell receptor beta chain was profiled in a study of cytomegalovirus exposure and HLA in healthy donors. The PCR employed 60 Vbeta primers together with 13 Jbeta primers. Method: immunoSEQ multiplex PCR; TCRdb's copy keeps in-frame clones and lacks some. The table lists 140,000 to 150,000 clones, 65% to 85% of them singletons. Unrecorded immune exposure was likely among donors, who were nominally healthy when sampled. About this clone: Its antigen is currently unknown.

Overall study findings and caveats: Association of a missense DCLRE1C variant with TCR beta V- and J-gene trimming was reported in a later analysis. The authors considered a cluster of highly shared sequence variants likely to be a sequencing artifact.

The sequencing sample was made of PBMCs. The clonotype comes from a woman aged 40 to 55 in good health and CMV-seropositive.

The CDR3 is CASSEKVAGAGYTF. In nucleotides, the CDR3 is TGTGCCAGCAGTGAAAAGGTCGCAGGGGCTGGCTACACCTTC. The J gene is TRBJ1-2, the V gene TRBV2, with D possibly being TRBD1 (6 bases). The CDR3 spans 14 residues. The V and J ends lost 2 bases and 7 bases respectively, with 14 bases between them. Looked up from germline, CDR1 is SNHLY and CDR2 is FYNNEI.